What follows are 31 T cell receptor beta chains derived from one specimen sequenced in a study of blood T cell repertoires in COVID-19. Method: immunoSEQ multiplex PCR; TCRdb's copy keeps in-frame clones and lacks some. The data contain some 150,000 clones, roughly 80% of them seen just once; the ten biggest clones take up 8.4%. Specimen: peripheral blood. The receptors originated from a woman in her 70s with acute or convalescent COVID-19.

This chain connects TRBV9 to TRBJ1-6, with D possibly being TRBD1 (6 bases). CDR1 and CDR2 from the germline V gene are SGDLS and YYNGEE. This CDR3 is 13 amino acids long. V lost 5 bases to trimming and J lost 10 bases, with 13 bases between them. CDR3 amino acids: CASRGRGGSPLHF. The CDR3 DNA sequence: TGTGCCAGCAGGGGCAGGGGTGGATCACCCCTCCACTTT. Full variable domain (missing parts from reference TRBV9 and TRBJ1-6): DSGVTQTPKHLITATGQRVTLRCSPRSGDLSVYWYQQSLDQGLQFLIQYYNGEERAKGNILERFSAQQFPDLHSELNLSSLELGDSALYFCASRGRGGSPLHFGNGTRLTVT.

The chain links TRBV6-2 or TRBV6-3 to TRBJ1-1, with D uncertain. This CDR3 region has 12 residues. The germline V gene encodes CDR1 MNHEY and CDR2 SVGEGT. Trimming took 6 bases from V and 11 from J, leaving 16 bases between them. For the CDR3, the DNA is TGTGCCAGCAGCCGGTCGGAGGTTGCGGCTTTCTTT. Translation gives CASSRSEVAAFF.

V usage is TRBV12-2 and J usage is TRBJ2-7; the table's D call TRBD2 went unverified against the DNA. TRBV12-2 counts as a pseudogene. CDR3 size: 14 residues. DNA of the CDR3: TGTGCAAGTCGCTCGGGACTTAAGATCTACGAGCAGTACTTC. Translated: CASRSGLKIYEQYF.

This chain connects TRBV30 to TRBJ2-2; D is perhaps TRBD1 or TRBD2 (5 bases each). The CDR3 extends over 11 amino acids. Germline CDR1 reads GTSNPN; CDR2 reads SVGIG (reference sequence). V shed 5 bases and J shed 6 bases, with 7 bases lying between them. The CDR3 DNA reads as TGTGCCTGGGAGGGGTCCGGGGAGCTGTTTTTT. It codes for CAWEGSGELFF.

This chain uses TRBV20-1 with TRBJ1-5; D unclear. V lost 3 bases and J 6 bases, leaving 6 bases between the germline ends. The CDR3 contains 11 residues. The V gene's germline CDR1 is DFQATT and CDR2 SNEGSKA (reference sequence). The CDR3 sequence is CSASTTQPQHF. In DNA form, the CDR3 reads TGCAGTGCTAGCACTACTCAGCCCCAGCATTTT.

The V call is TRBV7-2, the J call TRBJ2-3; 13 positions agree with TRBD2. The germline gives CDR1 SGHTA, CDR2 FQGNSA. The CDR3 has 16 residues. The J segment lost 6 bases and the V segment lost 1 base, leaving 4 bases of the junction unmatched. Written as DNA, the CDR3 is TGTGCCAGCAGCTTAGGACTAGCGGGAGGTTATGATACGCAGTATTTT. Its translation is CASSLGLAGGYDTQYF.

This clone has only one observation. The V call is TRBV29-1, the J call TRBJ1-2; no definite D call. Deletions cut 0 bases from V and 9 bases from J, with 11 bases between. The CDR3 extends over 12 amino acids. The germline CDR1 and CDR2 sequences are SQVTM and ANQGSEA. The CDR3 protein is CSVEDWADSYTF. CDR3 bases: TGCAGCGTTGAAGACTGGGCCGATAGCTACACCTTC.

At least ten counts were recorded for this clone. The DNA for the CDR3 is TGTGCCAGCAGGGTAACCCGGGATCTCAACGGGGAGCTGTTTTTT. Amino acids: CASRVTRDLNGELFF. V gene TRBV6-6 combines with J gene TRBJ2-2, with a weak D call TRBD2 (5 bases). CDR1 is MNHNY and CDR2 is SVGAGI in the germline V gene (reference sequence). With 6 bases removed from V and 7 bases from J, the gap between germline ends came to 18 bases. CDR3 length: 15 amino acids.

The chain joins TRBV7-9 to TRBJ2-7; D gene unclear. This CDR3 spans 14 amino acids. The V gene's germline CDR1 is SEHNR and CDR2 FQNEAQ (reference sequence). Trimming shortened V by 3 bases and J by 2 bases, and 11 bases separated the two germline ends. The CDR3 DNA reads TGTGCCAGCAGCTTCCAGACGGGTACCTACGAGCAGTACTTC. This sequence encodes CASSFQTGTYEQYF.

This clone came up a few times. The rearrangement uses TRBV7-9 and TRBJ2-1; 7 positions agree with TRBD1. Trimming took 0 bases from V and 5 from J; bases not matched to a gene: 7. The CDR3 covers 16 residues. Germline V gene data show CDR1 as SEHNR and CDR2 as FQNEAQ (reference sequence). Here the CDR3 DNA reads TGTGCCAGCAGCTTAGCGCTGGGACAGATGAACAATGAGCAGTTCTTC. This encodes CASSLALGQMNNEQFF.

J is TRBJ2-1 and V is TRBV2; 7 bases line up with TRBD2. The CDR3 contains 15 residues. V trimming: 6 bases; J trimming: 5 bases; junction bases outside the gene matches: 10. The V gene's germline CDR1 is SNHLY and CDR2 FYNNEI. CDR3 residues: CASSILRLADNEQFF. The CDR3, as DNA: TGTGCCAGCAGCATCCTCCGACTAGCCGACAATGAGCAGTTCTTC. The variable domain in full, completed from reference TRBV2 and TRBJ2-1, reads EPEVTQTPSHQVTQMGQEVILRCVPISNHLYFYWYRQILGQKVEFLVSFYNNEISEKSEIFDDQFSVERPDGSNFTLKIRSTKLEDSAMYFCASSILRLADNEQFFGPGTRLTVL.

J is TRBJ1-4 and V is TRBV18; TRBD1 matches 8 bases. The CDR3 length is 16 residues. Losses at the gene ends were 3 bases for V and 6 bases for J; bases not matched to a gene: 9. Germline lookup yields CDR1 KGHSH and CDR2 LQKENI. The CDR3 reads CASSPLGQGTYEKLFF. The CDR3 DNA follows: TGTGCCAGCTCACCCCTCGGACAGGGTACCTATGAAAAACTGTTTTTT.

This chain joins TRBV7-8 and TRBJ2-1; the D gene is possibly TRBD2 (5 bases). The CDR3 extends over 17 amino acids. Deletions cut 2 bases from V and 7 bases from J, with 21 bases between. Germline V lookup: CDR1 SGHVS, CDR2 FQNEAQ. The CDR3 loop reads CASSLKGVTTVPNEQFF. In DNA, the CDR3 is TGTGCCAGCAGCTTAAAAGGCGTGACTACGGTCCCTAATGAGCAGTTCTTC.

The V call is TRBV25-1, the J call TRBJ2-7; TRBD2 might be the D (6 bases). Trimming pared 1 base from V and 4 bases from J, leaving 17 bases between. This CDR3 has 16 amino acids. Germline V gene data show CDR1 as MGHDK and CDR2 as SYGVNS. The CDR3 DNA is TGTGCCAGCAGTGAATTGGAGGGACCAGTGGTGTACGAGCAGTACTTC. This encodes CASSELEGPVVYEQYF.

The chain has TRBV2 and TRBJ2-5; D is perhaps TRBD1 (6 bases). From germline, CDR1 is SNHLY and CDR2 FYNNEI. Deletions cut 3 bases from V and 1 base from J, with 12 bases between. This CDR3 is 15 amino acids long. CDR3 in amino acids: CASSEPQGSQETQYF. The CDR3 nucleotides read TGTGCCAGCAGTGAGCCCCAGGGGAGCCAAGAGACCCAGTACTTC.

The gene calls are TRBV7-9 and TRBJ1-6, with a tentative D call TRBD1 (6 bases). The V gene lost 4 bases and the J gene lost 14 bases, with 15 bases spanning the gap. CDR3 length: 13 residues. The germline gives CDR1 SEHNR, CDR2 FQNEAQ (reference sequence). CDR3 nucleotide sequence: TGTGCCAGCAGCTCCTCAGGGGTTATCACCCTCCACTTT. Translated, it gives CASSSSGVITLHF.

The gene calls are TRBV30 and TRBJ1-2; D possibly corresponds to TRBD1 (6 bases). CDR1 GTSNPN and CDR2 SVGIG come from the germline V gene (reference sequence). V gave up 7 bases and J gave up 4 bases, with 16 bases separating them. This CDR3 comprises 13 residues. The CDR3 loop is CASILDRIYGYTF. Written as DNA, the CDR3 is TGTGCCTCTATATTGGACAGAATCTATGGCTACACCTTC.

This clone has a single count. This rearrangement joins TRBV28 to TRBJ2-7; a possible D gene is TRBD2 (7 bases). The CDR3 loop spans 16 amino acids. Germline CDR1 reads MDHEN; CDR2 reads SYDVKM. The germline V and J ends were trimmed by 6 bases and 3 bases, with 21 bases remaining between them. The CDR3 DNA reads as TGTGCCAGCAGGGATGACGGGGGGCGACACCACTACGAGCAGTACTTC. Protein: CASRDDGGRHHYEQYF. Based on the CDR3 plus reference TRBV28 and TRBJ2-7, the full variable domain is DVKVTQSSRYLVKRTGEKVFLECVQDMDHENMFWYRQDPGLGLRLIYFSYDVKMKEKGDIPEGYSVSREKKERFSLILESASTNQTSMYLCASRDDGGRHHYEQYFGPGTRLTVT.

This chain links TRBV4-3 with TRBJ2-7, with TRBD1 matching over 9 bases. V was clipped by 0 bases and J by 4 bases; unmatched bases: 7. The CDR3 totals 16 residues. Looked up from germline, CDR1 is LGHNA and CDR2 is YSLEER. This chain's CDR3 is CASSQEFRTGDYEQYF. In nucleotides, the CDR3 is TGCGCCAGCAGCCAAGAATTCAGGACAGGGGATTACGAGCAGTACTTC.

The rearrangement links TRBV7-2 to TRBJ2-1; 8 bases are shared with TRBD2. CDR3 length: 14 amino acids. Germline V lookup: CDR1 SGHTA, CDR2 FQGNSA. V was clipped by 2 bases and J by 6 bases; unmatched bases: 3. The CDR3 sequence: CASSLTGGRNEQFF. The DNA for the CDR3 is TGTGCCAGCAGCTTAACGGGGGGGCGCAATGAGCAGTTCTTC.

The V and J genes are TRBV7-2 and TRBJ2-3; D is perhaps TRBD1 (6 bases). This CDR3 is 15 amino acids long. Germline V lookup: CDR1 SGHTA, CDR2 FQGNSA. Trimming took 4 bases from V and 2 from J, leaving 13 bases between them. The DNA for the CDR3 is TGTGCCAGCAGCTACACCGGGACAAACACAGATACGCAGTATTTT. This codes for CASSYTGTNTDTQYF.

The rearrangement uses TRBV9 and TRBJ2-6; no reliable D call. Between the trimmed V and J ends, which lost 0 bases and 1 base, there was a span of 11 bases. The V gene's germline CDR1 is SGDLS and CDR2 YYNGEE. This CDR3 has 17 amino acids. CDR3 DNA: TGTGCCAGCAGCGTAGCCCTTTTTAGTTCTGGGGCCAACGTCCTGACTTTC. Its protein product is CASSVALFSSGANVLTF.

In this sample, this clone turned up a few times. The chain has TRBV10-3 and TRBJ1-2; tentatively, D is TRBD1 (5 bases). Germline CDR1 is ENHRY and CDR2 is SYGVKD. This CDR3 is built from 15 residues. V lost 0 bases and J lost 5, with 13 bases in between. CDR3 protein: CAISESDTVTYGYTF. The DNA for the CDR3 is TGTGCCATCAGTGAGTCGGACACGGTTACGTATGGCTACACCTTC.

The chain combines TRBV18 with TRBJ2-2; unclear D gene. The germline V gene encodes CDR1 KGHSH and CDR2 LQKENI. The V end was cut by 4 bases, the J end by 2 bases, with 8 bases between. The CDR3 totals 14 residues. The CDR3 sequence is CASSLESNTGELFF. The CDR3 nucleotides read TGTGCCAGCTCACTTGAGTCCAACACCGGGGAGCTGTTTTTT.

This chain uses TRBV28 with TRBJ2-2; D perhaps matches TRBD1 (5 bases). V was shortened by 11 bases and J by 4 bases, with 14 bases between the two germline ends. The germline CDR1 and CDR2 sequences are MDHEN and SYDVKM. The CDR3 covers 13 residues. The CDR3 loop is CAGRTPATGELFF. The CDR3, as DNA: TGTGCCGGAAGGACACCCGCCACCGGGGAGCTGTTTTTT.

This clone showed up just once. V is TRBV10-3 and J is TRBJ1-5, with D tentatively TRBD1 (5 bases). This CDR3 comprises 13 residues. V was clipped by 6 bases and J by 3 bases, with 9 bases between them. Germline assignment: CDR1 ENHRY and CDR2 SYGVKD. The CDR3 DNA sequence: TGTGCCATCAGCAGCAGGGACAATCAGCCCCAGCATTTT. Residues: CAISSRDNQPQHF.

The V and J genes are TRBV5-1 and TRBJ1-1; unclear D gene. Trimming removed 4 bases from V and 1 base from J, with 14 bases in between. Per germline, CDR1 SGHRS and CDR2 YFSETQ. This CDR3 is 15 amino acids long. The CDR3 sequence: CASSPEQLPNTEAFF. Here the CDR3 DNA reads TGCGCCAGCAGCCCCGAACAGCTCCCGAACACTGAAGCTTTCTTT.

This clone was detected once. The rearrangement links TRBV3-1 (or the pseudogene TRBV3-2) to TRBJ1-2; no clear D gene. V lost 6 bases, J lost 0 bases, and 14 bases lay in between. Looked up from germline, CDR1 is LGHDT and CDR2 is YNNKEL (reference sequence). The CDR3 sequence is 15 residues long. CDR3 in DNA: TGTGCCAGCAGACATCGAGCGGCTTCTAACTATGGCTACACCTTC. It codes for CASRHRAASNYGYTF.

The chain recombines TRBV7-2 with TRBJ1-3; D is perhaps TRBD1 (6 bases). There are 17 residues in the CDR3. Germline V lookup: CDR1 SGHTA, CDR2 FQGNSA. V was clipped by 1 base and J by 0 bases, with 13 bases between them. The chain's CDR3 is CASSLEKTGNSGNTIYF. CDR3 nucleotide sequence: TGTGCCAGCAGCTTAGAAAAGACAGGAAACTCTGGAAACACCATATATTTT.

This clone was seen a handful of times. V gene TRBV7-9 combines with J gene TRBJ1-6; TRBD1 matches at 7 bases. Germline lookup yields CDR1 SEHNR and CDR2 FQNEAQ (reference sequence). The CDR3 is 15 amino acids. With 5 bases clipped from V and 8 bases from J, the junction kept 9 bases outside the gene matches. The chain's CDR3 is CASSRTSGGDSPLHF. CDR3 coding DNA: TGTGCCAGCAGCCGAACTTCAGGGGGTGATTCACCCCTCCACTTT. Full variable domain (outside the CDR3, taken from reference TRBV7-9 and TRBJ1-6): DTGVSQNPRHKITKRGQNVTFRCDPISEHNRLYWYRQTLGQGPEFLTYFQNEAQLEKSRLLSDRFSAERPKGSFSTLEIQRTEQGDSAMYLCASSRTSGGDSPLHFGNGTRLTVT.

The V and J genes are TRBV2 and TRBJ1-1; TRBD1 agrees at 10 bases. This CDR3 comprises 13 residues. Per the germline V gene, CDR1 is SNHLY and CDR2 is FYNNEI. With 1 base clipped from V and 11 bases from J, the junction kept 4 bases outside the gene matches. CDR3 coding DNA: TGTGCCAGCAGTGAAGGACAGGGGGCCCGGGCTTTCTTT. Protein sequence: CASSEGQGARAFF. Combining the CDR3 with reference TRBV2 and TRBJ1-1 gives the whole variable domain EPEVTQTPSHQVTQMGQEVILRCVPISNHLYFYWYRQILGQKVEFLVSFYNNEISEKSEIFDDQFSVERPDGSNFTLKIRSTKLEDSAMYFCASSEGQGARAFFGQGTRLTVV.